The 2 T cell receptor beta chains below were found in one sample sequenced in a study of cytomegalovirus exposure and HLA in healthy donors. PCR was performed using 60 Vbeta and 13 Jbeta primers. TCRdb's copy holds only in-frame clones and misses some; the assay was immunoSEQ multiplex PCR. The sample has some 90,000 clones; more than 55% are singletons. The sample consisted of PBMCs. These receptor sequences come from a boy between 10 and 17 years old in good health and CMV-seropositive.

This clone came up a few times. The chain recombines TRBV5-4 with TRBJ2-2; TRBD2 matches 11 bases. The germline CDR1 and CDR2 sequences are SGHNT and YYREEE (reference sequence). This CDR3 contains 18 residues. V dropped 4 bases and J dropped 8; count of bases not matched to a gene: 16. This chain's CDR3 is CASSKGTSGYNYGGELFF. The CDR3 region has the DNA TGTGCCAGCAGCAAAGGGACTAGCGGCTACAACTACGGTGGGGAGCTGTTTTTT.

Concerning this clone itself: The sample carries other DNA sequences with the same CDR3. The chain has TRBV5-6 and TRBJ2-3; 9 nucleotides match TRBD1. The CDR3 totals 15 residues. After removal of 0 bases from V and 3 bases from J, the junction contained 2 bases not matched to a gene. Germline V CDR1 and CDR2: SGHDT, YYEEEE. The chain's CDR3 is CASSLDRGRTDTQYF. As DNA, the CDR3 is TGTGCCAGCAGCTTGGACAGGGGGCGTACAGATACGCAGTATTTT. The full variable domain, completed using reference TRBV5-6 and TRBJ2-3, is DAGVTQSPTHLIKTRGQQVTLRCSPKSGHDTVSWYQQALGQGPQFIFQYYEEEERQRGNFPDRFSGHQFPNYSSELNVNALLLGDSALYLCASSLDRGRTDTQYFGPGTRLTVL.